This record looks at one T cell receptor beta chain sequence and its context. Its antigen remains unidentified. No base quality information exists; no much larger clone differs at one position. This sample stems from a study of blood T cell repertoires in COVID-19 (dated by TCRdb to about 2020). With regard to the full study: Samples covering the acute and convalescent phases of COVID-19 were provided by collaborators in the United States, Italy and Spain. The material from the prospective study consisted of cDNA or gDNA derived from T cells, B-cell-depleted T cells, or PBMCs. Deeply sampled blood TCRbeta repertoires from subjects exposed to, actively infected with, or recovered from COVID-19 were included in the dataset. The repertoires were released in a freely available public database intended as a resource for research on the immune response to SARS-CoV-2. The samples were drawn from the first 160 participants of the ongoing ImmuneRACE study and from over 950 subjects provided by 6 global collaborators. Sample metadata almost always included a de-identified subject ID, COVID-19 status, age in years and sex. Where available, HLA class I and class II types were taken from metadata supplied by the sample provider and were not determined by assay-based typing.

The CDR3 numbers 17 residues from cysteine through phenylalanine. The read is trimmed to its CDR3 DNA, 51 bases read in frame from base 1. CDR1 and CDR2 are read off the germline V gene as MDHEN and SYDVKM. V is cut back by 5 bases and J by 0 bases, with 9 bases in the junction unmatched. Collaborating institutions collected whole blood in K2EDTA tubes following their own protocols. For TCRbeta analysis, collaborator samples were shipped as frozen whole blood, as isolated PBMCs, or as DNA extracted from either sample type. Summary of the overall study and its limitations: How much clinical and demographic metadata was included differed by source and by participant, and the metadata was provided uncurated.

TCRbeta CDR3 regions were amplified from genomic DNA using the immunoSEQ Assay, a bias-controlled multiplex PCR. As for the authors' bioinformatics: The number of nucleated cells in each sample was estimated by amplification of reference gene primers within the assay. To quantify the absolute abundance of each unique TCRbeta CDR3 rearrangement, sequence reads were collapsed and filtered. For each sample, productive Simpson clonality was calculated as the square root of Simpson's diversity index across productive rearrangements. TCRdb limited this immuneACCESS table to in-frame rearrangements with V and J called. A share of clones is missing; checked studies link under half to unresolved V genes, and the rest is unexplained. For V, J and clone size, that table is used; D and trimming come from the DNA. The sample table holds around 130,000 clones, of which roughly nine tenths were seen once. The ten largest clones add up to roughly a quarter of the sample.

The chain employs TRBV28 and TRBJ2-2; 7 junctional bases match TRBD1. The sequenced sample consisted of peripheral blood. The clonotype comes from a man in his 70s with active or convalescent COVID-19. The DNA sequence is TGTGCCAGCAGTCTCGTACAGGGGCCCCCGAACACCGGGGAGCTGTTTTTT. The encoded protein is CASSLVQGPPNTGELFF. Beyond the CDR3, the reference TRBV28 and TRBJ2-2 genes provide the residues; the full variable domain reads: DVKVTQSSRYLVKRTGEKVFLECVQDMDHENMFWYRQDPGLGLRLIYFSYDVKMKEKGDIPEGYSVSREKKERFSLILESASTNQTSMYLCASSLVQGPPNTGELFFGEGSRLTVL.